The TCR beta chain under discussion was sequenced for a study of blood T cell repertoires in COVID-19. Turning to the study itself: Donors in the United States, Italy and Spain gave samples during acute or convalescent COVID-19. The analysed material was cDNA or gDNA that came from T cells, B-cell-depleted T cells, or PBMCs.

Study members were between roughly 18 and 100 years old and lived in about two dozen US regions. The CDR3 loop spans 14 amino acids. From germline, CDR1 is MNHEY and CDR2 SVGAGI. Trimming took off 6 bases at V and 0 bases at J, with 9 bases between the two ends. In the study's own analysis: Researchers report that nucleated cell counts were estimated from reference gene primer amplification. Assay used: immunoSEQ multiplex PCR; TCRdb lists only in-frame clones, some missing. The V and J calls and clone size come from that table; D and trimming were worked out from the DNA. The profile shows about 190,000 clones, around 86% of them singletons.

This chain connects TRBV6-5 to TRBJ1-3; possibly TRBD1 for D (6 bases). Sequencing was carried out using PBMCs or T cells enriched from blood (not recorded which). The TCR comes from a woman in her thirties or forties in a cohort exposed to, infected with or recovered from COVID-19 (not recorded which). CDR3 DNA: TGTGCCAGCAGCCGGGACACCTCTGGAAACACCATATATTTT. Translating gives CASSRDTSGNTIYF.